A single sample gave rise to the 21 T cell receptor beta chains below, sequenced in a study of neoadjuvant anti-PD-1 for oral cavity cancer. Sequenced by immunoSEQ multiplex PCR; TCRdb stores in-frame clones only, minus some. The data hold about 12,000 clones, with around 56% observed a single time. Sequenced here: tumor tissue, sampled before nivolumab (anti-PD-1) treatment. These receptors were collected from a person aged 35-79 years with oral cavity squamous cell carcinoma.

This clone was recorded a few times. This chain links TRBV7-8 with TRBJ2-7, with D hard to call. CDR3 length equals 13 residues. Germline V CDR1 and CDR2: SGHVS, FQNEAQ. Deletions cut 0 bases from V and 3 bases from J, with 6 bases between. In nucleotides, the CDR3 is TGTGCCAGCAGCTTAGCGTTCGGCTACGAGCAGTACTTC. This translates into CASSLAFGYEQYF.

In its sample, this clone was seen a few times. This chain joins TRBV10-2 and TRBJ2-3, with 8 bases aligning to TRBD1. V gave up 0 bases and J gave up 2 bases; unmatched junction bases: 1. The germline V gene has CDR1 WSHSY and CDR2 SAAADI. CDR3 size: 15 residues. The CDR3 spells CASSESTGDTDTQYF. CDR3 nucleotide sequence: TGCGCCAGCAGTGAGTCGACAGGGGACACAGATACGCAGTATTTT.

CDR3 DNA sequence: TGTGCCAGCAGCTTAGCGGGGATTTCCTACGAGCAGTACTTC. This codes for CASSLAGISYEQYF. The chain combines TRBV11-1 with TRBJ2-7; the D is unclear. The CDR3 covers 14 residues. The germline gives CDR1 SGHAT, CDR2 FQDESV (reference sequence). Trimming removed 0 bases from V and 1 base from J, with 7 bases in between. The full variable domain, completed using reference TRBV11-1 and TRBJ2-7, is EAEVAQSPRYKITEKSQAVAFWCDPISGHATLYWYRQILGQGPELLVQFQDESVVDDSQLPKDRFSAERLKGVDSTLKIQPAELGDSAMYLCASSLAGISYEQYFGPGTRLTVT.

J is TRBJ2-5 and V is TRBV2; D not resolved. The CDR3 is 13 residues long. Germline V gives CDR1 SNHLY, CDR2 FYNNEI. The V and J ends lost 5 bases and 3 bases respectively, with 10 bases between them. The DNA of the CDR3 is TGTGCCAGCAGTTTGGAACAGAAAGAGACCCAGTACTTC. This gives the protein CASSLEQKETQYF.

This clone appeared a few times. The V and J genes are TRBV11-3 and TRBJ2-3, with 9 bases lining up with TRBD1. Germline CDR1 and CDR2: SGHNT and YENEEA. CDR3 length: 16 residues. Trimming removed 4 bases from V and 2 bases from J; junction bases left unmatched: 7. CDR3 in amino acids: CASSSGTGLFTDTQYF. CDR3 sequence (DNA): TGTGCCAGCAGCTCCGGGACAGGGTTATTCACAGATACGCAGTATTTT. Drawing the rest from reference TRBV11-3 and TRBJ2-3, the complete variable domain is EAGVVQSPRYKIIEKKQPVAFWCNPISGHNTLYWYLQNLGQGPELLIRYENEEAVDDSQLPKDRFSAERLKGVDSTLKIQPAELGDSAVYLCASSSGTGLFTDTQYFGPGTRLTVL.

This clone was seen just once. Other nucleotide sequences in the sample specify the same CDR3. The CDR3 region is CASSVSVSTDTQYF. The DNA of the CDR3 is TGCGCCAGCAGTGTAAGCGTTAGCACAGATACGCAGTATTTT. The V and J genes are TRBV10-1 and TRBJ2-3, with no clear D. The V end was cut by 4 bases, the J end by 0 bases, with 8 bases between. Germline CDR1 reads WNHNN; CDR2 reads SYGVQD (reference sequence). The length of the CDR3 is 14 residues.

This clone showed up just a few times. This chain uses TRBV20-1 with TRBJ2-5; D is unresolved. The V end lost 6 bases, the J end lost 4 bases, and 9 bases lay between the germline ends. CDR3 size: 11 residues. Germline V lookup: CDR1 DFQATT, CDR2 SNEGSKA (reference sequence). The CDR3 loop is CSAPPRETQYF. The CDR3 nucleotides are TGCAGTGCCCCCCCCAGAGAGACCCAGTACTTC.

This clone was seen only a few times. The rearrangement uses TRBV10-3 and TRBJ2-6, with a weak D call TRBD1 (5 bases). V gave up 7 bases and J gave up 1 base, with 5 bases separating them. This CDR3 has 13 residues. The germline gives CDR1 ENHRY, CDR2 SYGVKD. CDR3 sequence (DNA): TGTGCCATCACAGGGTCTGGGGCCAACGTCCTGACTTTC. Its translation is CAITGSGANVLTF.

This clone was seen a handful of times. This sequence joins TRBV28 and TRBJ2-7; unclear D gene. The CDR3 has 12 residues. Trimming cost V 3 bases and J 7 bases, with 10 bases left between them. Germline assignment: CDR1 MDHEN and CDR2 SYDVKM. In DNA, the CDR3 is TGTGCCAGCAGTTTTCAGTCGGCGGAGCAGTACTTC. It translates to CASSFQSAEQYF. The full variable domain, in which reference TRBV28 and TRBJ2-7 provide the parts outside the CDR3, is DVKVTQSSRYLVKRTGEKVFLECVQDMDHENMFWYRQDPGLGLRLIYFSYDVKMKEKGDIPEGYSVSREKKERFSLILESASTNQTSMYLCASSFQSAEQYFGPGTRLTVT.

V is TRBV5-5 and J is TRBJ2-5; D gene uncertain. Germline CDR1 is SGHKS and CDR2 is YYEKEE (reference sequence). The CDR3 totals 16 residues. V dropped 1 base and J dropped 2 bases, with 15 bases sitting between them. For the CDR3, the DNA is TGTGCCAGCAGCTTGAGTCCCATCTCCCAACAAGAGACCCAGTACTTC. This translates into CASSLSPISQQETQYF. The full variable domain, rest sourced from reference TRBV5-5 and TRBJ2-5, is DAGVTQSPTHLIKTRGQQVTLRCSPISGHKSVSWYQQVLGQGPQFIFQYYEKEERGRGNFPDRFSARQFPNYSSELNVNALLLGDSALYLCASSLSPISQQETQYFGPGTRLLVL.

This clone has just a few counts. The chain is built from TRBV30 and TRBJ1-2; D possibly corresponds to TRBD1 (5 bases). Germline CDR1 GTSNPN, CDR2 SVGIG (reference sequence). CDR3 length: 18 residues. Trimming took 0 bases from V and 3 from J, leaving 23 bases between them. DNA for the CDR3: TGTGCCTGGAGTGTACCACTCGGTTCGGGACCGAATTACTATGGCTACACCTTC. Its protein product is CAWSVPLGSGPNYYGYTF.

This clone was observed a handful of times. The J gene is TRBJ2-3, the V gene TRBV6-5; 9 bases map to TRBD1. The CDR3 totals 14 residues. The J segment lost 4 bases and the V segment lost 5 bases, leaving 4 bases of the junction unmatched. Germline lookup yields CDR1 MNHEY and CDR2 SVGAGI. The CDR3 coding sequence is TGTGCCAGCAGTAGGAGGACAGGGGCAGATACGCAGTATTTT. It encodes CASSRRTGADTQYF.

This clone qualifies as medium-sized (0.01 to 0.1%). The chain carries TRBV7-9 and TRBJ2-3; 8 nucleotides agree with TRBD1. The ends lost 0 bases at V and 5 bases at J; junction bases unmatched: 10. Per the germline V gene, CDR1 is SEHNR and CDR2 is FQNEAQ (reference sequence). The CDR3 sequence is 17 residues long. CDR3 in amino acids: CASSLAAQGDIGDTQYF. In nucleotides, the CDR3 is TGTGCCAGCAGCTTAGCGGCACAGGGGGATATTGGAGATACGCAGTATTTT.

By sample share, this clone is medium-sized. The chain uses TRBV10-3 and TRBJ2-3; 8 bases are shared with TRBD2. J gave up 6 bases and V 2 bases, and 7 bases lay outside the gene matches. The CDR3 covers 15 residues. Germline V gene sequence: CDR1 ENHRY, CDR2 SYGVKD. CDR3 DNA: TGTGCCATCAGTGAGCGAGCGGGAGCTCCCGATACGCAGTATTTT. It codes for CAISERAGAPDTQYF.

This clone turned up a few times. The V gene is TRBV2, the J gene TRBJ2-5, with D unclear. The CDR3 sequence is 12 residues long. V was cut by 8 bases and J by 5 bases, with 12 bases left in between. Germline CDR1 SNHLY, CDR2 FYNNEI. The CDR3 sequence is CASSPIRETQYF. CDR3 bases: TGTGCCAGCTCTCCCATCCGGGAGACCCAGTACTTC.

This chain uses TRBV7-9 with TRBJ1-1; no clear D gene. V was cut by 1 base and J by 1 base, with 10 bases left in between. The length of the CDR3 is 15 residues. Germline CDR1 SEHNR, CDR2 FQNEAQ (reference sequence). The CDR3: CASSLGHQQNTEAFF. In nucleotides, the CDR3 is TGTGCCAGCAGCTTAGGGCACCAACAGAACACTGAAGCTTTCTTT.

The chain combines TRBV5-1 with TRBJ2-1; D is uncertain. The germline V and J ends were trimmed by 0 bases and 5 bases, with 6 bases remaining between them. This CDR3 region has 13 residues. Germline-derived CDR1 and CDR2 are SGHRS and YFSETQ. The CDR3: CASSLGPNNEQFF. The CDR3 bases are TGCGCCAGCAGCTTGGGGCCAAACAATGAGCAGTTCTTC. Variable domain in full (rest from reference TRBV5-1 and TRBJ2-1): KAGVTQTPRYLIKTRGQQVTLSCSPISGHRSVSWYQQTPGQGLQFLFEYFSETQRNKGNFPGRFSGRQFSNSRSEMNVSTLELGDSALYLCASSLGPNNEQFFGPGTRLTVL.

A few counts support this clone. The chain joins TRBV11-1 to TRBJ2-7; TRBD2 is a possible D gene (6 bases). Germline V gives CDR1 SGHAT, CDR2 FQDESV (reference sequence). There are 15 residues in the CDR3. The ends were cut back, 0 bases at V and 2 bases at J, with 11 bases in the middle. This CDR3 reads CASSLAGGEAYEQYF. The CDR3 DNA follows: TGTGCCAGCAGCTTAGCGGGCGGGGAGGCCTACGAGCAGTACTTC.

This chain joins TRBV29-1 and TRBJ1-1; 12 bases are a match to TRBD1. Germline CDR1 SQVTM, CDR2 ANQGSEA. With 8 bases clipped from V and 5 bases from J, the junction kept 12 bases outside the gene matches. CDR3 size: 15 residues. The CDR3 spells CSSTGTGGRRTEAFF. Written as DNA, the CDR3 is TGCAGCTCGACCGGGACAGGGGGCCGCAGGACTGAAGCTTTCTTT.

DNA for the CDR3: TGTGCCAGCGGCACCCAATTAACAGGATTAGGGGACAATGAGCAGTTCTTC. This sequence encodes CASGTQLTGLGDNEQFF. V and J are TRBV5-6 and TRBJ2-1, with D possibly being TRBD1 (5 bases). Trimming pared 7 bases from V and 5 bases from J, leaving 25 bases between. The CDR3 length is 17 residues. Germline CDR1 is SGHDT and CDR2 is YYEEEE.

J is TRBJ2-7 and V is TRBV19; weak D call: TRBD1 (5 bases). In germline, CDR1 is LNHDA, CDR2 SQIVND (reference sequence). The CDR3 consists of 15 residues. The V and J ends lost 9 bases and 0 bases respectively, with 18 bases between them. CDR3: CARISKTVNSYEQYF. DNA for the CDR3: TGTGCCAGGATTAGTAAGACAGTAAACTCCTACGAGCAGTACTTC.